Each of the 9 T cell receptor beta chains below was sequenced from the same sample in a study of beta chain features in type 1 diabetes. Study-wide points: A moderate, significant TCRB CDR3 shortening appeared in type 1 diabetes across four CD4+ subsets.

Every bit of the isolated RNA underwent reverse transcription, so sequencing read expressed TCRB transcripts. Produced via immunoSEQ multiplex PCR; TCRdb's table is partial and in-frame only. The repertoire has around 180,000 clones, 6.5% to 9.5% of them found once; the top ten carry approximately 0.93%. What these receptors recognize is not known. Sequencing was done on a sample of central memory CD4+ T cells from blood. Receptor source: a woman between 35 and 50 years old with type 1 diabetes.

There are a few counts of this clone. This rearrangement joins TRBV4-2 to TRBJ2-2, with TRBD2 matching 7 bases. J was trimmed by 8 bases and V by 1 base; bases with no gene match: 13. The CDR3 totals 17 residues. The V gene's germline CDR1 is LGHNA and CDR2 YNFKEQ. The CDR3 reads CASSQGSRASGVGELFF. CDR3 nucleotides: TGTGCCAGCAGCCAAGGTTCAAGGGCGAGCGGGGTGGGGGAGCTGTTTTTT.

This clone was picked up a small number of times. The sample carries other DNA sequences with the same CDR3. CDR3 sequence (DNA): TGTGCCAGCAGTTTTCGGGGGGGCTCCTACAATGAGCAGTTCTTC. Its protein product is CASSFRGGSYNEQFF. This chain links TRBV28 with TRBJ2-1, with 8 bases lining up with TRBD2. CDR3 length equals 15 residues. Germline V gene data show CDR1 as MDHEN and CDR2 as SYDVKM. V gave up 3 bases and J gave up 0 bases; unmatched junction bases: 1. Full variable domain (rest looked up from reference TRBV28 and TRBJ2-1): DVKVTQSSRYLVKRTGEKVFLECVQDMDHENMFWYRQDPGLGLRLIYFSYDVKMKEKGDIPEGYSVSREKKERFSLILESASTNQTSMYLCASSFRGGSYNEQFFGPGTRLTVL.

This clone was recorded many times. The chain is built from TRBV2 and TRBJ2-7; unclear D gene. This CDR3 has 10 amino acids. V lost 5 bases, J lost 4 bases, and 3 bases lay in between. Germline loops: CDR1 SNHLY, CDR2 FYNNEI. The CDR3 is CASSSYEQYF. The CDR3 DNA is TGTGCCAGCAGTTCTTACGAGCAGTACTTC.

The V and J genes are TRBV27 and TRBJ2-1; TRBD2 might be the D (6 bases). From germline, CDR1 is MNHEY and CDR2 SMNVEV (reference sequence). This CDR3 comprises 14 residues. V lost 5 bases and J 10 bases, leaving 18 bases between the germline ends. The chain's CDR3 is CASSVPSSVREQFF. The CDR3 region has the DNA TGTGCCAGCAGTGTCCCCTCTAGCGTCAGGGAGCAGTTCTTC.

In this sample, this clone turned up a few times. V and J are TRBV5-1 and TRBJ1-1; 7 nucleotides match TRBD1. Unmatched junction bases numbered 7, after V lost 4 bases and J lost 4 bases. CDR1 and CDR2 from the germline V gene are SGHRS and YFSETQ. This CDR3 spans 14 amino acids. CDR3 DNA: TGCGCCAGCAGCCGGGACAGCGCAGGCACTGAAGCTTTCTTT. The encoded protein is CASSRDSAGTEAFF.

This clone has only a few counts. The rearrangement joins TRBV29-1 to TRBJ1-2, with 7 positions matching TRBD1. Germline values: CDR1 SQVTM, CDR2 ANQGSEA. V lost 7 bases, J lost 2 bases, and 4 bases stayed unmatched. The CDR3 contains 12 residues. The DNA for the CDR3 is TGCAGCGAGGGACAGCCCAACTATGGCTACACCTTC. Residues: CSEGQPNYGYTF.

This chain connects TRBV6-5 to TRBJ1-1; TRBD1 might be the D (5 bases). The CDR3 has 15 residues. CDR1 MNHEY and CDR2 SVGAGI come from the germline V gene. The V end lost 7 bases, the J end lost 1 base, and 16 bases lay between the germline ends. CDR3 DNA sequence: TGTGCCAGCATCTCCGCAGGGTGGAGGAACACTGAAGCTTTCTTT. This encodes CASISAGWRNTEAFF.

This clone showed up just a few times. This rearrangement joins TRBV28 to TRBJ2-3; D remains ambiguous. V dropped 6 bases and J dropped 5 bases, with 9 bases sitting between them. The V gene's germline CDR1 is MDHEN and CDR2 SYDVKM. The CDR3 extends over 12 amino acids. CDR3 nucleotide sequence: TGTGCCAGCAGACTGAAAAAAGATACGCAGTATTTT. This translates into CASRLKKDTQYF.

This clone came up a few times. The CDR3 here is CASSQDLQGTQPQHF. For the CDR3, the DNA is TGCGCCAGCAGCCAAGATTTGCAGGGCACTCAGCCCCAGCATTTT. V is TRBV4-3 and J is TRBJ1-5; a weak D match, TRBD1 (5 bases). V lost 0 bases and J lost 6, with 12 bases in between. CDR1 and CDR2 from the germline V gene are LGHNA and YSLEER. The CDR3 length is 15 residues.